Reported below is one T cell receptor beta chain. What this receptor recognizes is not known. No clone much larger than this one lies a single base away; base qualities are absent. Compared with germline, V lacks 4 bases and J lacks 2 bases; bases without a gene match: 4. According to the germline V gene (reference sequence), CDR1 reads PRHDT and CDR2 reads FYEKMQ. Reading from cysteine to phenylalanine, the CDR3 counts 16 amino acids. Only the CDR3 part of the read is kept: 48 bases, read in frame from the first base. CD8 naive samples were CD45RO-negative cells positively selected for CCR7, giving a CD45RA+CCR7+ population that excluded TemRA cells. The donors were healthy, HIV-negative adults who had no recently reported acute infections or vaccinations. Every donor was a Caucasian adult living in Nashville, Tennessee, USA. Blood was obtained by leukapheresis, after which PBMCs were separated by Ficoll-Histopaque density gradient centrifugation and cryopreserved in liquid nitrogen vapor phase. Analytical flow cytometry was used to check the purity and quantity of each magnetically sorted T cell population. Genomic DNA was isolated from each sorted fraction and quantified by UV absorbance on a Nanodrop 2000c.

Using the deep immunoSEQ assay, multiplex PCR amplified TCR CDR3 regions from genomic DNA. For each cell subset, the extracted genomic DNA was distributed evenly across all wells of several immunoSEQ 96-well plates, and each plate served as one replicate. For sorted subsets, 200 to 250 ng of genomic DNA, equivalent to 25,000 to 35,000 T cell genomes, went into each replicate PCR. The purified libraries were quantified using a Qubit 3.0 fluorometer, sized with a Bioanalyzer 2100, and then quantified again using the KAPA Library Quantification kit. A separate single-read 150-cycle Illumina NextSeq 550 flow cell was used to sequence each immunoSEQ 96-well plate. The authors' pipeline ran thus. Because the immunoSEQ output held only junctional sequences and lacked quality scores, the filtering could not match the filtering applied to full-length reads. To assign V/J genes and CDR3, sequences were annotated using PyIR, a Python wrapper for IgBLAST v1.9, with IMGT germline references. Any read was removed if the V/J assignment was weak (E-value above 1e-6), the CDR3 was missing, or the read contained stop codons, out-of-frame junctions, or ambiguous translated residues. V3J clonotypes were defined by identical inferred V gene, J gene, and CDR3 amino acid sequence. Percentage overlap between repertoires was computed as shared unique clonotypes divided by the size of the smaller repertoire. Richness of each repertoire was evaluated using RTK rarefaction, the Chao1 estimator, and Recon v2.1 estimates of unobserved clonotypes. OLGA was used to compute generation probabilities for all TCRbeta clonotypes that the gDNA method yielded from four donors. In TCRdb, the immuneACCESS table is reduced to in-frame sequences with V and J assigned. These tables do not hold every clone; where another copy was compared, an unresolved V gene accounts for under half, and the others remain unexplained. The DNA gave D and trimming, while V, J and clone size come from that table. The sample table records around 2.1 million clones; under 95% of these occur just once. The ten largest make up more than 1.5% of the sample.

This sample stems from a study of shared clonotypes between healthy human individuals (dated by TCRdb to 2020 to 2022). Turning to the overall study: A couple of women and a few men aged 18 to 49 years were included in the cohort. For each donor, CD4 naive and CD4 memory were each run on three plates, CD8 naive on two plates, and CD8 memory on one plate. The study deeply sequenced blood TCR repertoires of about 5 healthy adults to estimate repertoire size and the extent of clonotype sharing between individuals. Different laboratories and diverse techniques were used to prepare libraries and sequence TCR repertoires, to increase sequencing depth and limit assay-specific biases. Leukapheresis yielded between about 0.85 and 10 billion PBMCs per donor.

The research as a whole found: Incomplete sequencing was indicated by rarefaction of sorted-subset datasets, despite the large sequencing depth. Clonotypes shared by all four sorted-subset donors showed higher generation probabilities than non-shared clonotypes. When a few donors were compared, the shared fraction of clonotypes was 5% to 6.5% for naive CD4, around 3.5% for naive CD8, roughly 2.5% for memory CD4, and 0.4% for memory CD8. Because the study included a small number of donors, the genetic and exposure-history diversity represented was limited. Estimated clonotype richness was generally larger for naive than for memory subsets. Pairwise subsampling led to the expectation that sequencing depth would affect the degree of clonotype sharing among donors. Sampling was restricted to blood, and TCR repertoires in tissue are likely to differ from TCR repertoires in blood.

Sequencing used naive CD8+ T cells from PBMCs. The cell subset or site label, read with the paper, signifies: CD45RA+CCR7+. This TCR derives from a young man in good health. Some clones in this sample may be carry-over from other donors' samples. The chain joins TRBV13 to TRBJ2-1; TRBD2 aligns with 11 central bases. The CDR3 protein is CASSSPGLAAYNEQFF. The DNA reads as follows: TGTGCCAGCAGCTCACCGGGACTAGCGGCCTACAATGAGCAGTTCTTC.